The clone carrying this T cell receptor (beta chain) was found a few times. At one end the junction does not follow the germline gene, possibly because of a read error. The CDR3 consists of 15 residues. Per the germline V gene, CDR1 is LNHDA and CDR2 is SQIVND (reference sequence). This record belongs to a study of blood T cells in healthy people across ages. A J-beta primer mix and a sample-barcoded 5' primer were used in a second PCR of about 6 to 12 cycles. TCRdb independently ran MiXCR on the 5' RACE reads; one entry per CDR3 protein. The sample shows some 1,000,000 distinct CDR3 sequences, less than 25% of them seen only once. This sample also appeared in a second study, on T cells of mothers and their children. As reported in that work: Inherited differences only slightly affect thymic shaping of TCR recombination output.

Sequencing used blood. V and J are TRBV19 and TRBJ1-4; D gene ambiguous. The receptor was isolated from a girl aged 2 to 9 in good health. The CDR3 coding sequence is TGTGCCAGTAGTATAGATGGAGTAACTAATGAAAAACTGCTTTTT. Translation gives CASSIDGVTNEKLLF.